This TCR beta chain was sequenced in a study of shared clonotypes between healthy human individuals. Whole-study findings and limits: Owing to a small donor count, the genetic and exposure-history diversity represented was limited.

Assay runs were performed at deep level. Several immunoSEQ plates received, in even portions, the genomic DNA of each subset. Assay used: immunoSEQ multiplex PCR; TCRdb lists only in-frame clones, some missing. The sample records roughly 1 million clones, around three quarters being singletons. V was pared by 5 bases and J by 7 bases, with 5 bases of the junction left unmatched. Germline-derived CDR1 and CDR2 are SGHVS and FQNEAQ. The CDR3 has 12 residues. The CD4+ fraction was divided into a CD45RA+ naive subset and a CD45RA-negative memory subset. On this clone: No antigen is known for it.

The sample taken for sequencing was memory CD4+ T cells from PBMCs. The subset here: CD45RA-negative fraction. The source of this sequence is a man aged 18 to 30 in good health. Some clones in this sample may be carry-over from other donors' samples. The chain links TRBV7-8 to TRBJ2-7, with 7 bases that match TRBD1. This chain's CDR3 is CASSQQGWEQYF. Here the CDR3 DNA reads TGTGCCAGCAGCCAACAGGGGTGGGAGCAGTACTTC.